This paragraph covers one T cell receptor (beta chain) sequence. The antigen remains unidentified. This record belongs to a study of T cells in Graves' hyperthyroidism and ophthalmopathy. Looking at the study overall: Peripheral blood was secured at the point of initial diagnosis, before any treatment.

Together with thyroid ultrasound, orbital computed tomography, serum thyroxine and TRAb, clinical symptoms were used for diagnoses. This CDR3 is built from 14 residues. Trimming at V came to 5 bases and at J to 7 bases, leaving 5 bases not matched to a gene. Germline CDR1 DFQATT, CDR2 SNEGSKA (reference sequence). Study-wide findings and caveats: The model identified upcoming ophthalmopathy a median approximately six months ahead of onset.

Amplified regions were TCR beta CDR3 sequences from RNA transcripts. The study used the HTBI primer set for a first-round RT-PCR of the TCR CDR3. TCRdb fed the multiplex PCR reads into MiXCR, producing one record per CDR3 protein. Of fewer than 900,000 distinct CDR3 sequences listed, about 17% were seen once; the top ten hold over 15%. The J gene is TRBJ2-2, the V gene TRBV20-1; 12 bases agree with TRBD2. The sequence was collected from a woman in her fifties or sixties with Graves' hyperthyroidism that later progressed to Graves' ophthalmopathy. Sequenced: blood. Written as DNA, the CDR3 is TGCAGTGCTTCCACTAGCGGGGGGCGCGGGGAGCTGTTTTTT. Protein product: CSASTSGGRGELFF.